The 9 T cell receptor beta chains below all came from one sample that was sequenced in a study of response to subunit inactivated influenza vaccine. TCRdb processed the RT-PCR reads anew with MiXCR; each CDR3 protein has one entry. The top ten clones hold over 1.5% of a sample with about half a million distinct CDR3 sequences, roughly 27% of them seen once. The starting material was CD4+ T cells sorted from PBMCs, obtained 5 days after vaccination. The receptors derive from a man between 45 and 60 years old who received an inactivated influenza vaccine.

The CDR3 here is CASSLVREGLNEQFF. CDR3 DNA: TGTGCCAGCAGCTTAGTGCGGGAGGGCCTCAATGAGCAGTTCTTC. The chain couples TRBV7-6 to TRBJ2-1, with 9 bases lining up with TRBD2. Germline loops: CDR1 SGHVS, CDR2 FNYEAQ. After removal of 1 base from V and 6 bases from J, the junction contained 4 bases not matched to a gene. CDR3 size: 15 residues.

The chain uses TRBV13 and TRBJ2-1, with 7 bases matching TRBD1. The CDR3 spans 12 residues. Germline assignment: CDR1 PRHDT and CDR2 FYEKMQ (reference sequence). Unmatched junction bases numbered 4, after V lost 5 bases and J lost 9 bases. As DNA, the CDR3 is TGTGCCAGCAGCGTAACAGGGGCTGAGCAGTTCTTC. Its translation: CASSVTGAEQFF.

The chain couples TRBV2 to TRBJ2-7; TRBD1 matches 10 bases. J was trimmed by 0 bases and V by 9 bases; bases with no gene match: 5. Germline V gives CDR1 SNHLY, CDR2 FYNNEI. The CDR3 has 14 residues. The CDR3 loop is CASKGQGDSYEQYF. The CDR3 nucleotides are TGTGCCAGTAAAGGACAGGGGGACTCCTACGAGCAGTACTTC.

This clonotype was detected many times. This chain joins TRBV6-1 and TRBJ2-1; 11 nucleotides match TRBD1. After removal of 6 bases from V and 2 bases from J, the junction contained 3 bases not matched to a gene. CDR3 length: 15 amino acids. Germline lookup yields CDR1 MNHNS and CDR2 SASEGT. In nucleotides, the CDR3 is TGTGCCAGCAGCCAGGGACAGGGGGCCTACAATGAGCAGTTCTTC. Amino acid sequence: CASSQGQGAYNEQFF.

This clonotype was seen ten or more times. At one end, the junction sequence differs from germline, possibly due to a read error. This chain links TRBV7-9 with TRBJ2-3; D is ambiguous. Germline loops: CDR1 SEHNR, CDR2 FQNEAQ (reference sequence). The CDR3 is made up of 13 amino acids. Written as DNA, the CDR3 is TGCGCCAGCAGCTTGGCCGGTTCAGATACGCAGTATTTT. Translating it yields CASSLAGSDTQYF.

The rearrangement joins TRBV5-1 to TRBJ2-3; D gene ambiguous. The CDR3 totals 15 residues. The V gene's germline CDR1 is SGHRS and CDR2 YFSETQ. V shed 0 bases and J shed 6 bases, with 14 bases lying between them. The CDR3 DNA reads as TGCGCCAGCAGCTTGGCCCCAGCCCCTAAGGATACGCAGTATTTT. It encodes CASSLAPAPKDTQYF.

This clonotype showed up just a few times. The genes are TRBV29-1 and TRBJ2-7; D unresolved. V was cut by 4 bases and J by 3 bases, with 7 bases left in between. The CDR3 contains 11 residues. Germline CDR1 reads SQVTM; CDR2 reads ANQGSEA. The CDR3 spells CSVGSNYEQYF. In DNA form, the CDR3 reads TGCAGCGTTGGGTCCAACTACGAGCAGTACTTC.

The CDR3 loop reads CSARANSGSRPDTQYF. CDR3 in DNA: TGCAGTGCTAGAGCCAATAGCGGGAGCCGCCCAGATACGCAGTATTTT. The chain carries TRBV20-1 and TRBJ2-3, with TRBD2 identical over 9 bases. Losses at the gene ends were 1 base for V and 4 bases for J; bases not matched to a gene: 9. The CDR3 sequence is 16 residues long. Germline CDR1 reads DFQATT; CDR2 reads SNEGSKA (reference sequence).

This rearrangement joins TRBV2 to TRBJ2-2, with D perhaps matching TRBD1 or TRBD2 (5 bases each). Trimming pared 4 bases from V and 3 bases from J, leaving 9 bases between. The V gene's germline CDR1 is SNHLY and CDR2 FYNNEI. The CDR3 is 14 residues long. The CDR3 coding sequence is TGTGCCAGCAGTGTTGGGGGTGACACCGGGGAGCTGTTTTTT. Translation gives CASSVGGDTGELFF.